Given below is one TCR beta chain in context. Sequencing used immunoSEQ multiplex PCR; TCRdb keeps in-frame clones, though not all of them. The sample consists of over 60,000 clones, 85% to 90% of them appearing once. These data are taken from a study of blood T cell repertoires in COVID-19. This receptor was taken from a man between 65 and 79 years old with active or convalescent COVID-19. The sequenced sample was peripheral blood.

In DNA form, the CDR3 reads TGCGCCAGCAAGGACGGGAGTACCGACGAGCAGTACTTC. Translating gives CASKDGSTDEQYF. J is TRBJ2-7 and V is TRBV10-2; tentative D call: TRBD2 (6 bases). V gave up 7 bases and J gave up 5 bases, with 15 bases separating them. Germline assignment: CDR1 WSHSY and CDR2 SAAADI. This CDR3 region has 13 residues.